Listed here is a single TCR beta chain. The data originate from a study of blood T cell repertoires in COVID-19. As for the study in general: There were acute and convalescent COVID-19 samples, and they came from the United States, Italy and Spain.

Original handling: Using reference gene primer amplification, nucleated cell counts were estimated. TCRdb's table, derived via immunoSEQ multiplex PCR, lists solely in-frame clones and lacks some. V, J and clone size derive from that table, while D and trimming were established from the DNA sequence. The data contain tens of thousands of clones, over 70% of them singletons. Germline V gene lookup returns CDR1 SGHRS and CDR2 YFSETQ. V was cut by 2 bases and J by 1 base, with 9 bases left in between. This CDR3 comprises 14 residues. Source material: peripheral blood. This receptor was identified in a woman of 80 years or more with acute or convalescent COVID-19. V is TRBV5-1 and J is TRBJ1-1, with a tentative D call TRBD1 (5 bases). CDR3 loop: CASSFRVGNTEAFF. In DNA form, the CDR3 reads TGCGCCAGCAGCTTCAGGGTTGGGAACACTGAAGCTTTCTTT.